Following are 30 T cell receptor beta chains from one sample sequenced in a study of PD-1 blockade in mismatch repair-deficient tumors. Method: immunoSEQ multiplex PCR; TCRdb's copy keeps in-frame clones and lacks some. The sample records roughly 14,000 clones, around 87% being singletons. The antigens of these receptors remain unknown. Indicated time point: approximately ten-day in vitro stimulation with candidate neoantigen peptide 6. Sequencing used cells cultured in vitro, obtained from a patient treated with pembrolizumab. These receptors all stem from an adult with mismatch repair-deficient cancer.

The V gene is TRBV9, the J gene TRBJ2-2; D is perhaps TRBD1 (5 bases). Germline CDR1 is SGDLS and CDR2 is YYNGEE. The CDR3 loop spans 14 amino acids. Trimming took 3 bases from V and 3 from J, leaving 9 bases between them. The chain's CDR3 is CASSGREYTGELFF. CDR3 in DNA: TGTGCCAGCAGCGGCAGGGAATACACCGGGGAGCTGTTTTTT. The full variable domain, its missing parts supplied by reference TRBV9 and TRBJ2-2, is DSGVTQTPKHLITATGQRVTLRCSPRSGDLSVYWYQQSLDQGLQFLIQYYNGEERAKGNILERFSAQQFPDLHSELNLSSLELGDSALYFCASSGREYTGELFFGEGSRLTVL.

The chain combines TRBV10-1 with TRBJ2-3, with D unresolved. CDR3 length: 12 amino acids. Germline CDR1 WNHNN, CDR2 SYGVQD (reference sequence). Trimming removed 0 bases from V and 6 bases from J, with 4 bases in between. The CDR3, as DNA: TGCGCCAGCAGTGAGTCCTATGATACGCAGTATTTT. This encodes CASSESYDTQYF.

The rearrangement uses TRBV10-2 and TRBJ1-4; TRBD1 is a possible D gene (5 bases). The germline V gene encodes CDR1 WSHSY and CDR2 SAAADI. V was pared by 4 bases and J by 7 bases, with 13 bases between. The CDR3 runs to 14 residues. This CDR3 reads CASSGLGRGEKLFF. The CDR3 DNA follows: TGCGCCAGCAGTGGGTTGGGGAGGGGTGAAAAACTGTTTTTT.

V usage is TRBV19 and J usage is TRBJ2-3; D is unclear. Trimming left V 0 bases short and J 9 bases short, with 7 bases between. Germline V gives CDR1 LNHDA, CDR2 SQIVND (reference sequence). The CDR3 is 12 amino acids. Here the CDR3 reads CASSIDQRTQYF. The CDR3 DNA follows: TGTGCCAGTAGTATAGACCAGAGGACGCAGTATTTT.

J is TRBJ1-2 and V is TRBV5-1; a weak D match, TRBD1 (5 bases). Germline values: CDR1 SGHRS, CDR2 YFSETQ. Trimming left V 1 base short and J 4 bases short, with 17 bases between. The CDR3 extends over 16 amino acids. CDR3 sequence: CASSLIAGKWGYGYTF. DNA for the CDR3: TGCGCCAGCAGCTTGATCGCAGGGAAGTGGGGCTATGGCTACACCTTC.

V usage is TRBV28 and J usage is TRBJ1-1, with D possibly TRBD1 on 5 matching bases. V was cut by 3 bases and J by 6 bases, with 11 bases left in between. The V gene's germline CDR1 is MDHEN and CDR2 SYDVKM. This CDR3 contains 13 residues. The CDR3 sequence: CASSLGLGAEAFF. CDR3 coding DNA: TGTGCCAGCAGTTTGGGGCTGGGGGCTGAAGCTTTCTTT.

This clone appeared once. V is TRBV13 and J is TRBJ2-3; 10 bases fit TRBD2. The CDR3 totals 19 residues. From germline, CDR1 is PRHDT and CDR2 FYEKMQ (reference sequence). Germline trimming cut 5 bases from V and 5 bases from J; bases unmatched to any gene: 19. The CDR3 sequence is CASSEEGGRLAGVEDTQYF. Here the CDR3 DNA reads TGTGCCAGCAGCGAAGAAGGAGGTCGGCTAGCGGGAGTCGAAGATACGCAGTATTTT. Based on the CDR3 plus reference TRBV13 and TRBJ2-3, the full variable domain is AAGVIQSPRHLIKEKRETATLKCYPIPRHDTVYWYQQGPGQDPQFLISFYEKMQSDKGSIPDRFSAQQFSDYHSELNMSSLELGDSALYFCASSEEGGRLAGVEDTQYFGPGTRLTVL.

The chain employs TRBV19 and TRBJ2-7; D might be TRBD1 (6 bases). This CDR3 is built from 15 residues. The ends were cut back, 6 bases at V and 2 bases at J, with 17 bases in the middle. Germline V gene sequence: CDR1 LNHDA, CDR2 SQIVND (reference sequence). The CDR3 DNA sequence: TGTGCCAGTAGCAACAGGGTAGCCCTCCCCTACGAGCAGTACTTC. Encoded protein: CASSNRVALPYEQYF.

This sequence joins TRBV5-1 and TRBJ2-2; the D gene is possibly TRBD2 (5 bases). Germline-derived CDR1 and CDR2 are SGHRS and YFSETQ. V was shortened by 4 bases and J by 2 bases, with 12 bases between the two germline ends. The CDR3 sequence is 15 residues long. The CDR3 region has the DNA TGCGCCAGCAGCCTCTCACTAGTAAACACCGGGGAGCTGTTTTTT. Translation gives CASSLSLVNTGELFF.

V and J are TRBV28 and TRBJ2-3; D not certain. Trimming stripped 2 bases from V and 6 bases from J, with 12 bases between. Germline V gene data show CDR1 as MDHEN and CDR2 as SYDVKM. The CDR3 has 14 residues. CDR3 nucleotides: TGTGCCAGCAGTTTACCCAATGGATTGGATACGCAGTATTTT. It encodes CASSLPNGLDTQYF.

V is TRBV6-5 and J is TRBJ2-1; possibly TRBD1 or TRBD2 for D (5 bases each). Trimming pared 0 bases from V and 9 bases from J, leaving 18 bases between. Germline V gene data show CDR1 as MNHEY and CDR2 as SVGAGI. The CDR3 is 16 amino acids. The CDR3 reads CASSYSSGTLYLEQFF. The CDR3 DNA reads TGTGCCAGCAGTTACTCGTCTGGGACCCTCTACCTTGAGCAGTTCTTC.

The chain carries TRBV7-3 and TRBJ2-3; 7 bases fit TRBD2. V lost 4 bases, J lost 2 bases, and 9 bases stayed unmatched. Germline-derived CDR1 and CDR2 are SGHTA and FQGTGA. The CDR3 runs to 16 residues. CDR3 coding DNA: TGTGCCAGCAGCTCATCCGGGACTATTCACACAGATACGCAGTATTTT. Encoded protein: CASSSSGTIHTDTQYF. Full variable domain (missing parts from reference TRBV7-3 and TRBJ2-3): GAGVSQTPSNKVTEKGKYVELRCDPISGHTALYWYRQSLGQGPEFLIYFQGTGAADDSGLPNDRFFAVRPEGSVSTLKIQRTERGDSAVYLCASSSSGTIHTDTQYFGPGTRLTVL.

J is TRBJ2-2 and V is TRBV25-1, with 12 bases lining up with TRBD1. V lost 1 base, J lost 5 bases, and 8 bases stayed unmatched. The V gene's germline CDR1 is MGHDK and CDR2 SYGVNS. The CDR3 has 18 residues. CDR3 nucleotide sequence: TGTGCCAGCAGTGAATTTGGGACAGGGGGCTTTGGGACCGGGGAGCTGTTTTTT. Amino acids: CASSEFGTGGFGTGELFF.

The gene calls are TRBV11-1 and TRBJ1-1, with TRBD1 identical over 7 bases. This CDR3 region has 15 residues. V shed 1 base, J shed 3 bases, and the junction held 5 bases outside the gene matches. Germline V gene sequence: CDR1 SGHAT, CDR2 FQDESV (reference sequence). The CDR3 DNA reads TGTGCCAGCAGCTTAGTGTTACAGGGGTACACTGAAGCTTTCTTT. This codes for CASSLVLQGYTEAFF. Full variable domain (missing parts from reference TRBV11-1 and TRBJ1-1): EAEVAQSPRYKITEKSQAVAFWCDPISGHATLYWYRQILGQGPELLVQFQDESVVDDSQLPKDRFSAERLKGVDSTLKIQPAELGDSAMYLCASSLVLQGYTEAFFGQGTRLTVV.

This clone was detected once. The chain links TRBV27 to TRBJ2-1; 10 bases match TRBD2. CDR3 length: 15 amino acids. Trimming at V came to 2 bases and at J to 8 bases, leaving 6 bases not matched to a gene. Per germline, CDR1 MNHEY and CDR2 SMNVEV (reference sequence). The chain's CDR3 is CASSLGASGSYEQFF. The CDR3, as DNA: TGTGCCAGCAGTTTAGGGGCTAGCGGGAGCTATGAGCAGTTCTTC.

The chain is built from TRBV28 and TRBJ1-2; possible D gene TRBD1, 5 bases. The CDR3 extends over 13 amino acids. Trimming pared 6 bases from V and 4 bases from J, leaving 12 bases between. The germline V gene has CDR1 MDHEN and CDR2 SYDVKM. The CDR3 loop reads CASRSGTFYGYTF. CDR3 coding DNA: TGTGCCAGCAGATCCGGGACTTTCTATGGCTACACCTTC.

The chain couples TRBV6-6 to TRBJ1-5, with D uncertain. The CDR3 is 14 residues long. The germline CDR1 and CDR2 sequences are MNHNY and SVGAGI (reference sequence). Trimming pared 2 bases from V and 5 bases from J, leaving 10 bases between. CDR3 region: CASSYPSGHQPQHF. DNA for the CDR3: TGTGCCAGCAGTTACCCATCTGGGCATCAGCCCCAGCATTTT.

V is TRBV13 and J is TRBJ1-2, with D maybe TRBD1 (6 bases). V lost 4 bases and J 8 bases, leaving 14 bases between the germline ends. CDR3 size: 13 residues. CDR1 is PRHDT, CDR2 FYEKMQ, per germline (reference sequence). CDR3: CASSSQPGEGYTF. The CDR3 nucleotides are TGTGCCAGCAGCTCGCAACCAGGGGAGGGCTACACCTTC.

The CDR3: CASRLAGGTDTQYF. The CDR3 DNA sequence: TGTGCCAGCCGACTAGCGGGAGGCACAGATACGCAGTATTTT. The chain is built from TRBV28 and TRBJ2-3; TRBD2 matches at 12 bases. Germline loops: CDR1 MDHEN, CDR2 SYDVKM. The CDR3 runs to 14 residues. J lost 1 base, V lost 8 bases, and 1 base had no gene match. Full variable domain (outside the CDR3, taken from reference TRBV28 and TRBJ2-3): DVKVTQSSRYLVKRTGEKVFLECVQDMDHENMFWYRQDPGLGLRLIYFSYDVKMKEKGDIPEGYSVSREKKERFSLILESASTNQTSMYLCASRLAGGTDTQYFGPGTRLTVL.

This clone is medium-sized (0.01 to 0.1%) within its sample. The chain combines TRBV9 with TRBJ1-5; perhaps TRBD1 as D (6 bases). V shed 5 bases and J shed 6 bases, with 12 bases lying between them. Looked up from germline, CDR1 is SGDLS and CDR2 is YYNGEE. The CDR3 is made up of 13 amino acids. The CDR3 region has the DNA TGTGCCAGCAGTCAGGGGAAGGGTCAGCCCCAGCATTTT. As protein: CASSQGKGQPQHF. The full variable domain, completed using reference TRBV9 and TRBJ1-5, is DSGVTQTPKHLITATGQRVTLRCSPRSGDLSVYWYQQSLDQGLQFLIQYYNGEERAKGNILERFSAQQFPDLHSELNLSSLELGDSALYFCASSQGKGQPQHFGDGTRLSIL.

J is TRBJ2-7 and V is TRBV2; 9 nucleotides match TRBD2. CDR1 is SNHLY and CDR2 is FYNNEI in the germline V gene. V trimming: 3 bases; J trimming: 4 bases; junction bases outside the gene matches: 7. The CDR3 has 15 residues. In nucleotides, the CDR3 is TGTGCCAGCAGTGAGAGTAGCGGGAGTGGATACGAGCAGTACTTC. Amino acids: CASSESSGSGYEQYF.

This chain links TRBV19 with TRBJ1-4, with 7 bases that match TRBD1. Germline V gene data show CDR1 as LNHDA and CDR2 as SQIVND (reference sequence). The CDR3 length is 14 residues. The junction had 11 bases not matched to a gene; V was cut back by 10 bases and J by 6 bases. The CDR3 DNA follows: TGTGCCACCTCAAAGAACAGGGGCCATGAAAAACTGTTTTTT. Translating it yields CATSKNRGHEKLFF.

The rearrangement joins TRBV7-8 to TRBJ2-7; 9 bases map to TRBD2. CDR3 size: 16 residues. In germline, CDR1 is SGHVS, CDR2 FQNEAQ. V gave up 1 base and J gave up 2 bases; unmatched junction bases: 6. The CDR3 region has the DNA TGTGCCAGCAGCTTAGTTGTGGGACTAGCAACCTACGAGCAGTACTTC. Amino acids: CASSLVVGLATYEQYF.

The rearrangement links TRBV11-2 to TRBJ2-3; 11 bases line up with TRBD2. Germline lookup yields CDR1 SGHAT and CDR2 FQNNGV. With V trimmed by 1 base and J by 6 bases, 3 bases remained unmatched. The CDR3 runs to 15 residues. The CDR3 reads CASSLGPSGRDTQYF. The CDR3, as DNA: TGTGCCAGCAGCTTAGGGCCTAGCGGGAGGGATACGCAGTATTTT.

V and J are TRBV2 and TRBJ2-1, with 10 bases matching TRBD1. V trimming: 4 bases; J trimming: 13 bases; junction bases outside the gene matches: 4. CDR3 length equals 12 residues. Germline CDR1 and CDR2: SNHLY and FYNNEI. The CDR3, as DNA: TGTGCCAGCAGTGTGGGACAGGGGAAACAGTTCTTC. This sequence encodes CASSVGQGKQFF.

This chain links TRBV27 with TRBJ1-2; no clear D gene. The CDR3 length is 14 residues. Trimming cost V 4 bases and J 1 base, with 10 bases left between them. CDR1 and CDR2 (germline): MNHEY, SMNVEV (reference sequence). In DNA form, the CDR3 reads TGTGCCAGCAGTTGGGAAGGCCGTAACTATGGCTACACCTTC. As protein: CASSWEGRNYGYTF.

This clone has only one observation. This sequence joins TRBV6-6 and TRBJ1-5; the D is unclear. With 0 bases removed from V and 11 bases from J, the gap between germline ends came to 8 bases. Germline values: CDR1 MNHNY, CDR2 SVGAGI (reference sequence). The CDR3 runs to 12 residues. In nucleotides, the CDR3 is TGTGCCAGCAGTTACTCGATCTTGGCCCAGCATTTT. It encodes CASSYSILAQHF.

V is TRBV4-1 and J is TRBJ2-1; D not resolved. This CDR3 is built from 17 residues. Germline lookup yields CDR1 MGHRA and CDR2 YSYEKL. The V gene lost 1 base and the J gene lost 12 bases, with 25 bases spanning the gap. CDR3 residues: CASSQGASRAYLHWQFF. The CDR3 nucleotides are TGCGCCAGCAGCCAAGGGGCCAGCCGGGCTTATCTTCACTGGCAGTTCTTC.

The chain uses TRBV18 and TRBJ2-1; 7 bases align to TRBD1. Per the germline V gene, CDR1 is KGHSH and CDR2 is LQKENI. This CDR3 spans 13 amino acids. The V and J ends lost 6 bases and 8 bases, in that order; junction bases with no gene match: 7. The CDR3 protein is CASSQRDRDEQFF. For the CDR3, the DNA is TGTGCCAGCTCCCAGCGAGACAGGGATGAGCAGTTCTTC.

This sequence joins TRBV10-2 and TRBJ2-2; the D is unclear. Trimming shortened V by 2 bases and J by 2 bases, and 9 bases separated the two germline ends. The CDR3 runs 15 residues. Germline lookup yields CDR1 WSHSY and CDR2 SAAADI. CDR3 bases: TGCGCCAGCAGTGAGAGAACCCCAAACACCGGGGAGCTGTTTTTT. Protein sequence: CASSERTPNTGELFF.